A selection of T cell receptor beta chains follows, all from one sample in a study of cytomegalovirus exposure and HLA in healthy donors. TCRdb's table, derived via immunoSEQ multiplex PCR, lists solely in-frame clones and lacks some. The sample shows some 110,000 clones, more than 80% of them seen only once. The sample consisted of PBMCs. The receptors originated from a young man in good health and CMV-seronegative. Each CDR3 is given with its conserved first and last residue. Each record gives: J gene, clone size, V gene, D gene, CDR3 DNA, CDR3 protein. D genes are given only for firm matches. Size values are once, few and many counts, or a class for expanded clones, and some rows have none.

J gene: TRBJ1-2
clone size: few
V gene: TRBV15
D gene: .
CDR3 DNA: TGTGCCACCAGCAGAAACAGGGATTCGGCGGCAGCCTATGGCTACACCTTC
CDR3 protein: CATSRNRDSAAAYGYTF

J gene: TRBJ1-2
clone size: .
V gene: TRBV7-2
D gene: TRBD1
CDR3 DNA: TGTGCCAGCAGCTTACCAACACAGGGGGCGGGAGGTGGCTACACCTTC
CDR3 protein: CASSLPTQGAGGGYTF

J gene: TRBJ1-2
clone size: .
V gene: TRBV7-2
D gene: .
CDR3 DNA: TGTGCCAGCAGCCCGGGACAACTCGGCCGCTACACCTTC
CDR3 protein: CASSPGQLGRYTF

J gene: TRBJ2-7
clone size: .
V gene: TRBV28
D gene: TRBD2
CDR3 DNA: TGTGCCAGCAGCTCCCCGGGCGGGGGTCCCTACGAGCAGTACTTC
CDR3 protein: CASSSPGGGPYEQYF

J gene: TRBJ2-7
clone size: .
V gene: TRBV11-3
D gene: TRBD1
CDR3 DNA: TGTGCCAGCAGCTTAGGGACAGGCTACGAGCAGTACTTC
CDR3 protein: CASSLGTGYEQYF

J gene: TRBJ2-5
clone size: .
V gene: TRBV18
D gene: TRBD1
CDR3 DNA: TGTGCCAGCTCGCAGAATGACAGGGGGGTAGCGGAGACCCAGTACTTC
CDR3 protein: CASSQNDRGVAETQYF

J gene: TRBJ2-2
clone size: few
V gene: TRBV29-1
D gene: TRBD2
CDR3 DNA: TGCAGCGTTCGAGGACTAGCCTCTCTACAAAACACCGGGGAGCTGTTTTTT
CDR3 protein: CSVRGLASLQNTGELFF

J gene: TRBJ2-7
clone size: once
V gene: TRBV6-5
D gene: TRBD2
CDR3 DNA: TGTGCCAGCAGCGCGCCAGCGGGAGGCTCCTATGAGCAGTACTTC
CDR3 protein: CASSAPAGGSYEQYF

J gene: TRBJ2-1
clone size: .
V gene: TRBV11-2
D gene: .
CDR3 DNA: TGTGCCAGCAGCTCGGGAGCGAACTCCTACAATGAGCAGTTCTTC
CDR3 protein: CASSSGANSYNEQFF

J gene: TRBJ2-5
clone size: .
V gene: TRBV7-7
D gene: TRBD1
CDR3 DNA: TGTGCTAGCAGCTCGGGACAGGGGGACGAGACCCAGTACTTC
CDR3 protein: CASSSGQGDETQYF

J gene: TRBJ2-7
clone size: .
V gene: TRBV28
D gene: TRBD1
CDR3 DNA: TGTGCCAGCATACGGGACAGGGGGGATGAGCAGTACTTC
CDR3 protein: CASIRDRGDEQYF

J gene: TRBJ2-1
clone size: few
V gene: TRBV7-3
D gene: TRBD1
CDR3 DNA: TGTGCCAGCAGCGAGGACAGGGTTGAGCAGTTCTTC
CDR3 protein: CASSEDRVEQFF

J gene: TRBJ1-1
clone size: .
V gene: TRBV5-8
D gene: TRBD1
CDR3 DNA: TGCGCCAGCAGCCACCAAGGGCCAGGGGGGTACACTGAAGCTTTCTTT
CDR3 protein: CASSHQGPGGYTEAFF

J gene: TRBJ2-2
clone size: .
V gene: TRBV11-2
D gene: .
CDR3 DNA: TGTGCCAGCAGCTTAAGAGACTTGGCTTTTGCCGGGGAGCTGTTTTTT
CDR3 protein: CASSLRDLAFAGELFF

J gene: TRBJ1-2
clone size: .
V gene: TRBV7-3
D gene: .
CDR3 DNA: TGTGCCAGCAGCTTAACTCCCAACACGGACTTCGACCGATATGGCTACACCTTC
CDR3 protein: CASSLTPNTDFDRYGYTF

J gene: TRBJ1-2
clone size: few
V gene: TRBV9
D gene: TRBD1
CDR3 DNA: TGTGCCAGCAGCGTAGCCGGGACAGGCGGTTTTGAGGGCTACACCTTC
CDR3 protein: CASSVAGTGGFEGYTF